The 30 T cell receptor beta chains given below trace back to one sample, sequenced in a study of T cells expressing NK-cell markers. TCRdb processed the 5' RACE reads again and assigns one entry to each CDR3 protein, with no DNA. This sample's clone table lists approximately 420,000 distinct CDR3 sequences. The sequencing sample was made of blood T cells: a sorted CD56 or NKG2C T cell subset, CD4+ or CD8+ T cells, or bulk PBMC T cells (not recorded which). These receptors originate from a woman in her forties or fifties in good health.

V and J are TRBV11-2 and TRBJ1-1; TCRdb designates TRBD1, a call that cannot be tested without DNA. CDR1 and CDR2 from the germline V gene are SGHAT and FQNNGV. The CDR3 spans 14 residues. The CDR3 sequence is CASSTYRVPTEAFF.

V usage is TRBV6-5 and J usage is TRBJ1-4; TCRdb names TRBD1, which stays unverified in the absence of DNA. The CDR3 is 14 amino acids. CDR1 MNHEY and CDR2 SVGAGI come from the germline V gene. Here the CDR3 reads CASSYKWGAEKLFF.

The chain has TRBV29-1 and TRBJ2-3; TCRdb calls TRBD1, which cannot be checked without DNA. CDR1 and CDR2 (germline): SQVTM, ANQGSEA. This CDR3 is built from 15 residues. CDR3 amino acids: CSVQIQGIGTDTQYF.

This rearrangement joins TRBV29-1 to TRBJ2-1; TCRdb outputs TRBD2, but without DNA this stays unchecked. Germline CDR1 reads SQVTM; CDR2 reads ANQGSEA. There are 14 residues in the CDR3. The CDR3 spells CSVAGAGPLSEQFF.

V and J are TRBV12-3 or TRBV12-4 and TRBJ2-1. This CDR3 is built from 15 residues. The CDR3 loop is CASSLAAGLRDEQFF.

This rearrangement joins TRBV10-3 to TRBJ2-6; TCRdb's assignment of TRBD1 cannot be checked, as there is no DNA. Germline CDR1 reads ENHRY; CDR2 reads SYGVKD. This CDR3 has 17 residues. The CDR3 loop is CAISVGQFSSGANVLTF.

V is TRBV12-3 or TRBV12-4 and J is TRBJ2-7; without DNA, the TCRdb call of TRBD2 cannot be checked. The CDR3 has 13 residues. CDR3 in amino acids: CATSPSVSYEQYF.

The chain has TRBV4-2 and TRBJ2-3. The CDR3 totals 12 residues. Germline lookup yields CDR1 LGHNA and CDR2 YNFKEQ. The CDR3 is CASSQQVTIQYF.

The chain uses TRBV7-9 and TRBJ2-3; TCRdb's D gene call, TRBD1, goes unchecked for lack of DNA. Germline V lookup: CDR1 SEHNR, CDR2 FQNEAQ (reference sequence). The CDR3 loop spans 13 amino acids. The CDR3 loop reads CASSRSRADTQYF. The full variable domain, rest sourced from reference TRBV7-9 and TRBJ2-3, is DTGVSQNPRHKITKRGQNVTFRCDPISEHNRLYWYRQTLGQGPEFLTYFQNEAQLEKSRLLSDRFSAERPKGSFSTLEIQRTEQGDSAMYLCASSRSRADTQYFGPGTRLTVL.

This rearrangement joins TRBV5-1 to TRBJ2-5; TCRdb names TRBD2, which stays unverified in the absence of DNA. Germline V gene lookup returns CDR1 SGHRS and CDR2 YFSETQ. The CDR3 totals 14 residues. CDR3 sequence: CASSFGIAPETQYF.

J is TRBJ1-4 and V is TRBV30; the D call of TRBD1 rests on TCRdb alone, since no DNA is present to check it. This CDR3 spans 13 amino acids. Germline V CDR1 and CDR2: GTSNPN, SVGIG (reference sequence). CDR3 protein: CAWWTGEGEKLFF.

This CDR3 reads CSVVYRVDNEQFF. V usage is TRBV29-1 and J usage is TRBJ2-1; checking the TCRdb D call of TRBD2 is not possible without DNA. This CDR3 spans 13 amino acids. Looked up from germline, CDR1 is SQVTM and CDR2 is ANQGSEA.

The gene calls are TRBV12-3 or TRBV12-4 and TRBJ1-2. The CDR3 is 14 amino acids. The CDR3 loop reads CASSLIDGNYGYTF.

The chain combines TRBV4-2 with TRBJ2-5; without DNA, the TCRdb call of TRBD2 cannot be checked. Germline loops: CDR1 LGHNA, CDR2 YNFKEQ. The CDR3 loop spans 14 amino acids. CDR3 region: CASSPASGEETQYF.

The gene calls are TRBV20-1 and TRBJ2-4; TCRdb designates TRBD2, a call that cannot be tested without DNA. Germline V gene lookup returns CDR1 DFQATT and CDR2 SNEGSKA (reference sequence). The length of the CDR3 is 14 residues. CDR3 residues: CSARLPGTGNIQYF.

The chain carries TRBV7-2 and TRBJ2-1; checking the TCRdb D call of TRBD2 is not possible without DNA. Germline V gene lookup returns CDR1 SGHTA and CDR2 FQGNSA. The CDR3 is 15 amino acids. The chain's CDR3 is CASSPGLASADEQFF.

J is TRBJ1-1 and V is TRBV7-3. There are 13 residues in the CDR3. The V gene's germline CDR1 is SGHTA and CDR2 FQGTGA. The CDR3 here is CASRAYVATEAFF.

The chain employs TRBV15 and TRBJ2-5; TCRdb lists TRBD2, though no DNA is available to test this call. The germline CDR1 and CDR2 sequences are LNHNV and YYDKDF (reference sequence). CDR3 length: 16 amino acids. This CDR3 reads CATSEAGLAGGETQYF.

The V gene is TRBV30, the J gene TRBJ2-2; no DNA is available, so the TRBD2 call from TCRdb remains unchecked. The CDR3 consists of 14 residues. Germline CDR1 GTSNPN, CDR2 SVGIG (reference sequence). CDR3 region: CASLAGGQIGELFF.

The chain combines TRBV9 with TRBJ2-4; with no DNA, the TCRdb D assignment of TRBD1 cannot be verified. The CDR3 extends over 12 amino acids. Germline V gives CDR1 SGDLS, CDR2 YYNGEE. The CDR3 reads CAGGSPPGIQYF.

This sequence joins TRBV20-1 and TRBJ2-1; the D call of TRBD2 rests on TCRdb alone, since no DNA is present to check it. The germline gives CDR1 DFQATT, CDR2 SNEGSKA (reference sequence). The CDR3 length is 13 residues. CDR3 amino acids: CSADRLAQNEQFF.

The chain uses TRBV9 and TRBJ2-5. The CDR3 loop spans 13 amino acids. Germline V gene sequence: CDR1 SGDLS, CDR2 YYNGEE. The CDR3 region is CASSVLDQETQYF.

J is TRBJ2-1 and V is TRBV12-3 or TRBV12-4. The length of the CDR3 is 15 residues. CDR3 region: CASSLRELSYNEQFF.

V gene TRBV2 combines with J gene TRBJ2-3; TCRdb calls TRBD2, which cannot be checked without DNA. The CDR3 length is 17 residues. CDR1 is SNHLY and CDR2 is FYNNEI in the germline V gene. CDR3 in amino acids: CASSERSSGSFTDTQYF.

CDR3 sequence reads: CASSLDESGPYNEQFF. The V call is TRBV5-1, the J call TRBJ2-1. Germline V gene sequence: CDR1 SGHRS, CDR2 YFSETQ. The CDR3 consists of 16 residues.

The chain's CDR3 is CASSLDSGGGETQYF. The chain uses TRBV11-2 and TRBJ2-5; lacking DNA, the TRBD2 call made by TCRdb goes unchecked. The V gene's germline CDR1 is SGHAT and CDR2 FQNNGV. The CDR3 spans 15 residues.

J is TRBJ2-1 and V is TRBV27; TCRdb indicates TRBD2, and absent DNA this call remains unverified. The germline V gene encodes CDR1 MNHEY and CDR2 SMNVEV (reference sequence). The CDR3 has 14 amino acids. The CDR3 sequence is CASRPAVVGNEQFF.

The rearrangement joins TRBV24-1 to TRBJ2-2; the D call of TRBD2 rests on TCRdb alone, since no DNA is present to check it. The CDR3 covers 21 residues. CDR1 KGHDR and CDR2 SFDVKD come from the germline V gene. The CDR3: CATSDPSQGSPGLEYTGELFF.

The CDR3 region is CASRDLTGELFF. The rearrangement joins TRBV6-5 to TRBJ2-2. The CDR3 runs 12 residues. Germline V gene data show CDR1 as MNHEY and CDR2 as SVGAGI.

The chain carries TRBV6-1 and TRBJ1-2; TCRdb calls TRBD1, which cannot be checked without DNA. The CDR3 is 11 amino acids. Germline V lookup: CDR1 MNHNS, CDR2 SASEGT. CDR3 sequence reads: CAGARDYGYTF.